Sequencing of this TCR beta chain was carried out in a study of identical twins (dated by TCRdb to the mid-2010s). Regarding the study in general: To test whether fetal clonotypes persist, this study deep-sequenced TCR alpha and beta repertoires from monozygotic twins, from unrelated adults of various ages, and from cord blood. Replicate twin experiments were performed at different times using different library preparation protocols to rule out contamination.

Libraries were built with 5' RACE. The sequencer listed for this sample is Illumina HiSeq 2000. Template switching introduced a universal primer binding site; the final cDNA contained a unique molecular identifier, enabling accurate counting of TCR cDNA molecules. Specific primers in the conserved constant-segment region were used to synthesize first-strand cDNA for the TCR alpha and beta chains. To control for contamination, every cDNA library was double barcoded, receiving both a SMART-Mk sample barcode and Illumina barcodes. TruSeq adapter sequences and Illumina sample barcodes were added in two successive PCR steps. The Illumina HiSeq platform was used with custom primers to sequence TCR alpha and beta cDNA libraries. The study's own analysis went as follows. Raw reads were processed with MiGEC to extract unique molecular identifiers, and MiXCR was used to determine CDR3 positions. Recombination models were inferred per individual with the repgenHMM and IGoR tools using an EM algorithm. Shared clonotypes were analyzed with the tcR package in R, and sharing was normalized by the product of cloneset sizes. To study raw recombination free of thymic and clonal selection effects, out-of-frame nonproductive sequences were analyzed. TCRdb handled the public reads itself, with Q25 trimming in fastp and clone calling in MiXCR, and kept productive beta chains. Rows with a matching CDR3 protein are joined into one entry that keeps the most common DNA and genes. These V and J calls are TCRdb output, not the study's own analysis. This sample lists some 240,000 distinct CDR3 sequences; around 8.8% were detected once. The ten largest clones add up to roughly 3% of the sample.

About this clonotype: The antigen it binds to is not known. No base quality values were provided; no much bigger clone lies one nucleotide off.

Every donor was a healthy Caucasian. Three pairs of female monozygotic twins, all aged roughly 18 to 29 years, were included in the twin cohort. Positive isolation kits from Invitrogen were used to isolate the CD4+ and CD8+ T cell populations. Deletion took 4 bases off V and 12 bases off J, with a span of 19 bases between the germline ends. For CDR1 and CDR2, the germline V gene lists LGHNA and YSLEER. Counted from cysteine to phenylalanine, this CDR3 has 14 amino acids. Of all the DNA, just the CDR3 is kept, 42 bases in frame from base 1. Findings and caveats that apply to the study as a whole: Zero-insertion analyses could be partly confounded by invariant T cells such as MAIT and iNKT, although diverse VJ usage argued against such confounding for most clonotypes. Excess twin sharing in beta out-of-frame sequences was weaker because fewer shared sequences lowered the signal-to-noise ratio. Because the same donors could not be followed over many years, the conclusions depended on cross-sectional statistical analysis. Fewer insertions were carried by abundant cord blood beta clonotypes, a similar but weaker trend appeared in young adult naive repertoires, and no such trend appeared in memory repertoires. Compared with coincidental sharing between unrelated individuals, out-of-frame TCR alpha sequences shared between twins had an excess of sequences with low generation probability. In monozygotic twins, recombination models systematically underestimated out-of-frame TCR alpha sharing, but the models matched the sharing seen between unrelated individuals.

Another study also made use of these data, one on yellow fever vaccine responses in identical twins. From that second study: According to the authors, the vaccine-induced T cell response in identical twins seemed to be partly convergent and partly specific to each individual. In the study, vaccine-responding T cell clones were precisely tracked in identical twins.

This sequence uses TRBV4-3 and TRBJ2-1; the D gene cannot be named for sure. The sample comprised CD8+ T cells sorted from blood. The source is a woman younger than 30 in good health. The DNA sequence reads TGCGCCAGCAGCCTCGTTGGGTTCGTAGAAGCGCAGTTCTTC. It translates to CASSLVGFVEAQFF.